This T cell receptor beta chain was documented in a study of blood T cell repertoires in COVID-19. Whole-study context: The samples span acute and convalescent COVID-19 from the United States, Italy and Spain. T cells, B-cell-depleted T cells, or PBMCs provided the cDNA or gDNA that served as material.

This clone appeared once. Two consecutive negative NP/OP PCR tests, clearance, or resolved symptoms defined Cohort 3 recovery. Per the original methods: By means of reference gene primer amplification, nucleated cell counts were estimated. Here immunoSEQ multiplex PCR was the method, and the copy in TCRdb shows in-frame clones only, minus some. That table supplies the V and J calls and clone size; D and trimming were determined from the DNA. The sample gives about 160,000 clones, approximately 82% of which show up once; about a sixth is in the top ten. The source is a man between 60 and 70 years old who had recovered from COVID-19. The sample comprised PBMCs or T cells enriched from blood (not recorded which).

The CDR3 coding sequence is TGTGCCAGTAGTATCGGGACAGGGTACTACAATGAGCAGTTCTTC. Translated, it gives CASSIGTGYYNEQFF. The V gene is TRBV19, the J gene TRBJ2-1; 9 nucleotides match TRBD1. Germline V CDR1 and CDR2: LNHDA, SQIVND (reference sequence). The CDR3 spans 15 residues. J was trimmed by 3 bases and V by 3 bases; bases with no gene match: 3.